These 11 T cell receptor beta chains came from one sample sequenced in a study of OX40 agonist ivuxolimab in advanced cancers. Libraries were constructed by the immunoSEQ multiplex PCR assay. TCRdb re-hosts the immuneACCESS table, in-frame sequences only. Its copies lack some clones; in the studies checked, an unresolved V gene accounts for under half of them, and the cause for the rest is not known. The sample table lists some 77,000 clones, 85% to 95% of them with a count of one. Jointly, the top ten make up approximately 0.32% of the sample. The specimen was CD4+ or CD8+ T cells sorted from blood, collected in a trial of the OX40 agonist ivuxolimab. The source is an adult with an advanced solid tumor such as melanoma, head and neck, liver or kidney cancer.

V usage is TRBV2 and J usage is TRBJ1-5; tentatively, D is TRBD1 (6 bases). The CDR3 length is 13 residues. Germline CDR1 SNHLY, CDR2 FYNNEI. V was cut by 7 bases and J by 4 bases, with 11 bases left in between. The CDR3: CASNREVNQPQHF. CDR3 DNA: TGTGCCAGCAACAGGGAAGTAAATCAGCCCCAGCATTTT.

The chain joins TRBV2 to TRBJ2-3; perhaps TRBD1 as D (6 bases). Trimming stripped 5 bases from V and 4 bases from J, with 10 bases between. Germline V CDR1 and CDR2: SNHLY, FYNNEI. The CDR3 spans 13 residues. The CDR3 coding sequence is TGTGCCAGCAGTAAAGAGGGGGCAGATACGCAGTATTTT. It yields the protein CASSKEGADTQYF.

On this clone itself: This CDR3 is also generated by other DNA sequences in the sample. This chain links TRBV28 with TRBJ2-2; weak D call: TRBD1 (6 bases). Between the trimmed V and J ends, which lost 4 bases and 0 bases, there was a span of 9 bases. From germline, CDR1 is MDHEN and CDR2 SYDVKM. The CDR3 is 15 residues long. Written as DNA, the CDR3 is TGTGCCAGCAGTTCCGGGACAACGAACACCGGGGAGCTGTTTTTT. It yields the protein CASSSGTTNTGELFF. Full variable domain (outside the CDR3, taken from reference TRBV28 and TRBJ2-2): DVKVTQSSRYLVKRTGEKVFLECVQDMDHENMFWYRQDPGLGLRLIYFSYDVKMKEKGDIPEGYSVSREKKERFSLILESASTNQTSMYLCASSSGTTNTGELFFGEGSRLTVL.

The chain recombines TRBV27 with TRBJ2-3; 13 nucleotides align to TRBD2. The CDR3 totals 20 residues. Trimming at V came to 3 bases and at J to 0 bases, leaving 12 bases not matched to a gene. CDR1 is MNHEY and CDR2 is SMNVEV in the germline V gene (reference sequence). CDR3 nucleotides: TGTGCCAGCAGTTTGAGGGGGACTAGCGGGGATCTAACTAGCACAGATACGCAGTATTTT. Protein product: CASSLRGTSGDLTSTDTQYF.

The chain recombines TRBV7-3 with TRBJ1-1; the match to TRBD1 covers 8 bases. Germline CDR1 is SGHTA and CDR2 is FQGTGA. The V gene end was trimmed by 3 bases and the J gene end by 5 bases; junction bases not matched to a gene: 8. The length of the CDR3 is 15 residues. CDR3 DNA: TGTGCCAGCAGCTTGACAGGGGAAAGTATAACTGAAGCTTTCTTT. It specifies CASSLTGESITEAFF.

This chain joins TRBV5-1 and TRBJ2-3, with a possible D match to TRBD1 (6 bases). The CDR3 consists of 14 residues. Germline V gene lookup returns CDR1 SGHRS and CDR2 YFSETQ. Trimming removed 0 bases at V and 4 bases at J, with 9 bases between. CDR3 nucleotide sequence: TGCGCCAGCAGCTTGGACAGGGTGGCAGATACGCAGTATTTT. It is translated as CASSLDRVADTQYF.

The gene calls are TRBV28 and TRBJ1-1, with 8 bases aligning to TRBD1. Losses at the gene ends were 5 bases for V and 1 base for J; bases not matched to a gene: 15. The CDR3 loop spans 18 amino acids. Germline V gives CDR1 MDHEN, CDR2 SYDVKM. For the CDR3, the DNA is TGTGCCAGCAGTCCCACGGGGACAGGCCGATTGAGGAACACTGAAGCTTTCTTT. Translation gives CASSPTGTGRLRNTEAFF.

The V gene is TRBV18, the J gene TRBJ2-7, with unresolved D. V gave up 0 bases and J gave up 2 bases, with 8 bases separating them. In germline, CDR1 is KGHSH, CDR2 LQKENI. The CDR3 consists of 14 residues. CDR3 sequence reads: CASSPPSTTYEQYF. DNA of the CDR3: TGTGCCAGCTCACCACCTTCCACCACCTACGAGCAGTACTTC.

The V gene is TRBV29-1, the J gene TRBJ1-2, with D possibly matching TRBD1 (5 bases). The CDR3 covers 14 residues. Germline CDR1 reads SQVTM; CDR2 reads ANQGSEA. V lost 6 bases, J lost 6 bases, and 20 bases lay in between. In DNA, the CDR3 is TGCAGCGTGGACCCGGGACTGATATTGAATGGCTACACCTTC. Amino acid sequence: CSVDPGLILNGYTF.

V usage is TRBV2 and J usage is TRBJ2-3; 12 positions agree with TRBD2. Germline CDR1 and CDR2: SNHLY and FYNNEI. The V gene end was trimmed by 8 bases and the J gene end by 1 base; junction bases not matched to a gene: 1. The CDR3 sequence is 14 residues long. CDR3 DNA sequence: TGTGCCAGCCGACTAGCGGGAGGCACAGATACGCAGTATTTT. Protein product: CASRLAGGTDTQYF.

The rearrangement links TRBV5-1 to TRBJ1-3; TRBD1 is a possible D gene (6 bases). V was pared by 4 bases and J by 0 bases, with 11 bases between. Per the germline V gene, CDR1 is SGHRS and CDR2 is YFSETQ. The CDR3 length is 15 residues. CDR3 protein: CASSPGATSGNTIYF. In DNA form, the CDR3 reads TGCGCCAGCAGCCCGGGGGCGACCTCTGGAAACACCATATATTTT.